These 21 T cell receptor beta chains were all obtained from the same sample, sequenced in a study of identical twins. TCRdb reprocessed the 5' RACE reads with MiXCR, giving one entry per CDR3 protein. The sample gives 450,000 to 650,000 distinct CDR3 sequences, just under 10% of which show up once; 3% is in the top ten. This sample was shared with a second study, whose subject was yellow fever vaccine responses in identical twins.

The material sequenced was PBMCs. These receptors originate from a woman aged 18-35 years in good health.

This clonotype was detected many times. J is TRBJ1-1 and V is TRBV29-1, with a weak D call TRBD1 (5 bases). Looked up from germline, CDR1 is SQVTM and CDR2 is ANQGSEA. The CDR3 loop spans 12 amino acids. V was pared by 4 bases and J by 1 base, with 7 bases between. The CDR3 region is CSVVGANTEAFF. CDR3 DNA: TGCAGCGTTGTAGGGGCGAACACTGAAGCTTTCTTT.

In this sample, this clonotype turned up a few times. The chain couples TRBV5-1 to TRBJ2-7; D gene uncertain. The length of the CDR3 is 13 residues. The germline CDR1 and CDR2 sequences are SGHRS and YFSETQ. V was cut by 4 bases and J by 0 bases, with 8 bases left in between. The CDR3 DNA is TGCGCCAGCAGCGAGGTATTCTCCTACGAGCAGTACTTC. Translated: CASSEVFSYEQYF.

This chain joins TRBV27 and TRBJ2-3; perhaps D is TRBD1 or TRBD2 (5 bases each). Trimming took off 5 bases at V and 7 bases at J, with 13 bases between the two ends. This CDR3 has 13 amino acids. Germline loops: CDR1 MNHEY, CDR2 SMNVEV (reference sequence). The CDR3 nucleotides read TGTGCCAGCAGTACCAGGGACGGATATACGCAGTATTTT. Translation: CASSTRDGYTQYF.

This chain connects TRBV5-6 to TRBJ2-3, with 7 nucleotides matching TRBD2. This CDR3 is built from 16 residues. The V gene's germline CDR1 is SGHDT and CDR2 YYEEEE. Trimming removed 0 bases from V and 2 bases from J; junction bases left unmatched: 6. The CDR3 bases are TGTGCCAGCAGCTTGGATCCTAGCGGCCTCACAGATACGCAGTATTTT. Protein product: CASSLDPSGLTDTQYF.

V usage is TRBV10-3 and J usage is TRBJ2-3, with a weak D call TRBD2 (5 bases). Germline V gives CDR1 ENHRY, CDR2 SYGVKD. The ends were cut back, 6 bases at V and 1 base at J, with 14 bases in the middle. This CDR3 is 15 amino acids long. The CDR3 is CAIRSPAGGTDTQYF. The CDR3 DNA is TGTGCCATCAGGAGCCCGGCCGGGGGCACAGATACGCAGTATTTT.

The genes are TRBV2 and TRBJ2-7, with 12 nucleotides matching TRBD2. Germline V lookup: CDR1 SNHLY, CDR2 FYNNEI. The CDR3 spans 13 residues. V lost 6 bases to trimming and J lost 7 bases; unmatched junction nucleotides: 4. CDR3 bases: TGTGCCAGCAGGACTAGCGGGAGTTTTGAGCAGTACTTC. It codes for CASRTSGSFEQYF.

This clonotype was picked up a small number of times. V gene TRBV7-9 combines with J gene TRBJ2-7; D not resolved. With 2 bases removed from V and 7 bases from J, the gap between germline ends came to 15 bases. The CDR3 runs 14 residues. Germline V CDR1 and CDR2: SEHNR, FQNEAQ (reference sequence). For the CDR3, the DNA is TGTGCCAGCAGCTTAAGGCTGCCTGAGGAAGAGCAGTACTTC. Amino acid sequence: CASSLRLPEEEQYF.

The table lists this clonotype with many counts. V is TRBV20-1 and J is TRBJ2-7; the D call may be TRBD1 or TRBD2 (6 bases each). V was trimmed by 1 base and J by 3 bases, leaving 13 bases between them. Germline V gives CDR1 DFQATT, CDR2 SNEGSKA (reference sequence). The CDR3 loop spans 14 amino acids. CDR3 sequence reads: CSARGTGRDYEQYF. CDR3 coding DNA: TGCAGTGCTAGAGGCACAGGGCGGGACTACGAGCAGTACTTC.

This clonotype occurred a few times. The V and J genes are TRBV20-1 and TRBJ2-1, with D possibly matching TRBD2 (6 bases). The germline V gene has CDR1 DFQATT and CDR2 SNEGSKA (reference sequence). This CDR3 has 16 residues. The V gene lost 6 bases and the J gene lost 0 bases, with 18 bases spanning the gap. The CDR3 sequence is CSAGGAARISYNEQFF. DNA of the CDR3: TGCAGTGCCGGCGGGGCGGCTAGGATCTCCTACAATGAGCAGTTCTTC.

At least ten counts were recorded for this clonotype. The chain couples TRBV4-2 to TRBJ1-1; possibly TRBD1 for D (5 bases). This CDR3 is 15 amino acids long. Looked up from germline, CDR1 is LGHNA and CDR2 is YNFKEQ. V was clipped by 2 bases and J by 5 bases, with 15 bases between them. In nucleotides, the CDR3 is TGTGCCAGCAGCCAACAGAGGGACCCGGAGACTGAAGCTTTCTTT. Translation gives CASSQQRDPETEAFF.

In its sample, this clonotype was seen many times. The CDR3 coding sequence is TGTGCCATCAGTTCCGGGACAGGGCCCGAGCAGTACTTC. This sequence encodes CAISSGTGPEQYF. The chain carries TRBV10-3 and TRBJ2-7; 9 bases are a match to TRBD1. Looked up from germline, CDR1 is ENHRY and CDR2 is SYGVKD. This CDR3 is 13 amino acids long. The junction had 5 bases not matched to a gene; V was cut back by 5 bases and J by 6 bases.

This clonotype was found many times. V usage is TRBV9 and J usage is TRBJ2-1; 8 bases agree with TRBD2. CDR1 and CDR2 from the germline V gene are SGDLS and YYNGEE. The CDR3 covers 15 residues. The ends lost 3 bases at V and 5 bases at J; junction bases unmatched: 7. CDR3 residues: CASSAGLGKNNEQFF. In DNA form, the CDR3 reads TGTGCCAGCAGCGCGGGACTAGGCAAGAACAATGAGCAGTTCTTC.

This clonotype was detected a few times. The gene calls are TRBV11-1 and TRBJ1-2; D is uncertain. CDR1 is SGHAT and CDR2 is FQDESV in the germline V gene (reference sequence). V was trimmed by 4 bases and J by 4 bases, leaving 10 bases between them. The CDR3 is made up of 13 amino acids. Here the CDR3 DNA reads TGTGCCAGCAGCTCCGACACATTCTATGGCTACACCTTC. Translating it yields CASSSDTFYGYTF. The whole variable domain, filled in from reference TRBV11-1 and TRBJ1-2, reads EAEVAQSPRYKITEKSQAVAFWCDPISGHATLYWYRQILGQGPELLVQFQDESVVDDSQLPKDRFSAERLKGVDSTLKIQPAELGDSAMYLCASSSDTFYGYTFGSGTRLTVV.

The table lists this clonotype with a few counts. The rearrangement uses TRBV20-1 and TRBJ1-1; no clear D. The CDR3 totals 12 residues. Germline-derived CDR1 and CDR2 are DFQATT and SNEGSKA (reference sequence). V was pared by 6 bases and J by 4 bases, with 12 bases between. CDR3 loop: CSASIGSTEAFF. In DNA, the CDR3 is TGCAGTGCCAGCATAGGGAGCACTGAAGCTTTCTTT.

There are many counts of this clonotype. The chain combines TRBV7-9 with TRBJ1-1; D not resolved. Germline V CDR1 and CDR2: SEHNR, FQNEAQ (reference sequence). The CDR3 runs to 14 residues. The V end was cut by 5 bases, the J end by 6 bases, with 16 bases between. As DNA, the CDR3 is TGTGCCAGCAGCCCCGCTCTGGTACGTGCTGAAGCTTTCTTT. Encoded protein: CASSPALVRAEAFF. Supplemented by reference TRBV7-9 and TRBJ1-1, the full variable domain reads DTGVSQNPRHKITKRGQNVTFRCDPISEHNRLYWYRQTLGQGPEFLTYFQNEAQLEKSRLLSDRFSAERPKGSFSTLEIQRTEQGDSAMYLCASSPALVRAEAFFGQGTRLTVV.

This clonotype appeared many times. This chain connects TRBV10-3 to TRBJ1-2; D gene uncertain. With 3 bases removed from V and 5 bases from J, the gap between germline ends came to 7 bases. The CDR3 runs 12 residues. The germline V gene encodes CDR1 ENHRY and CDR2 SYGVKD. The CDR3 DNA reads TGTGCCATCAGTGATTATCGGTATGGCTACACCTTC. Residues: CAISDYRYGYTF.

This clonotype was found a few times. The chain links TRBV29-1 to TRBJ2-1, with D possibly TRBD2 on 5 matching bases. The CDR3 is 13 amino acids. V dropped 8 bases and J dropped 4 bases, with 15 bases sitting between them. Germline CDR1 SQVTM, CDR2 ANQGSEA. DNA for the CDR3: TGCAGCTGTGGGCCTAGCCCTTACAATGAGCAGTTCTTC. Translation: CSCGPSPYNEQFF.

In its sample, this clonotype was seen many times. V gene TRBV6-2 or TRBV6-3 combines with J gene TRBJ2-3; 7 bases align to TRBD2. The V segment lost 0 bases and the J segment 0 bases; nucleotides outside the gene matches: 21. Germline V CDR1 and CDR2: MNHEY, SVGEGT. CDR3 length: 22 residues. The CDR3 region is CASSYSSRTKTSGTASTDTQYF. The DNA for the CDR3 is TGTGCCAGCAGTTACTCGAGCCGAACAAAGACGAGCGGGACGGCTAGCACAGATACGCAGTATTTT.

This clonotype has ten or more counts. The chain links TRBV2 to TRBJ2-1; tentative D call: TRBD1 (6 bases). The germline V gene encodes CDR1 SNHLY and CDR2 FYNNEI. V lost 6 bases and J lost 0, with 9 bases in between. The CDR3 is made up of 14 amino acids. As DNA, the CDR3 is TGTGCCAGCAGAAGGGGGATCTCCTACAATGAGCAGTTCTTC. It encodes CASRRGISYNEQFF.

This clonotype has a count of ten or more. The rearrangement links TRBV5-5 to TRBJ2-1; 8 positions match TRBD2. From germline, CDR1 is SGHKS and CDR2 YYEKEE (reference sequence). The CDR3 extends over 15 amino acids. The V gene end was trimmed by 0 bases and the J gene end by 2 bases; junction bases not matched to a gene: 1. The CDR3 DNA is TGTGCCAGCAGCTTGGCACTAGCGGCCTACAATGAGCAGTTCTTC. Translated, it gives CASSLALAAYNEQFF.

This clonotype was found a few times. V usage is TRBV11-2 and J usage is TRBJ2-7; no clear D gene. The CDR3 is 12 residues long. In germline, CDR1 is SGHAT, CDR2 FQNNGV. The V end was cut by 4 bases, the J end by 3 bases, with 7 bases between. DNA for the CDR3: TGTGCCAGCAGCTCCCAAATCTACGAGCAGTACTTC. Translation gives CASSSQIYEQYF.